This TCR beta chain was retrieved from a study of blood T cell repertoires in COVID-19. Method: immunoSEQ multiplex PCR; TCRdb's copy keeps in-frame clones and lacks some. The data show 70,000 to 100,000 clones, with 70% to 90% seen just once and roughly 8.1% held by the top ten. CDR1 is SGHRS and CDR2 is YFSETQ in the germline V gene. Trimming at V came to 4 bases and at J to 6 bases, leaving 8 bases not matched to a gene. The CDR3 contains 15 residues. The chain recombines TRBV5-1 with TRBJ2-1, with 9 positions matching TRBD1. The TCR sequence derives from a woman in her 70s with acute or convalescent COVID-19. Material for sequencing was peripheral blood. CDR3 bases: TGCGCCAGCAGCGCCGGGACAGGGAGCATCAATGAGCAGTTCTTC. It codes for CASSAGTGSINEQFF.